The 13 T cell receptor beta chains presented below share a single source sample, sequenced in a study of T cell responses to AZD1222 COVID-19 vaccine. The repertoire was sequenced with immunoSEQ multiplex PCR; TCRdb's copy has only in-frame clones and lacks some. The data show about 110,000 clones, with roughly 86% seen just once and under 4% held by the top ten. Sequenced material: peripheral blood, taken on day 0 of AZD1222 vaccination. The source of these receptors is an adult in good health.

V gene TRBV7-3 combines with J gene TRBJ2-1; no definite D call. V gave up 5 bases and J gave up 1 base, with 6 bases separating them. This CDR3 comprises 13 residues. Germline lookup yields CDR1 SGHTA and CDR2 FQGTGA. The CDR3 loop is CASSLGSYNEQFF. The CDR3 DNA reads as TGTGCCAGCAGCCTAGGGTCCTACAATGAGCAGTTCTTC. The full variable domain, rest sourced from reference TRBV7-3 and TRBJ2-1, is GAGVSQTPSNKVTEKGKYVELRCDPISGHTALYWYRQSLGQGPEFLIYFQGTGAADDSGLPNDRFFAVRPEGSVSTLKIQRTERGDSAVYLCASSLGSYNEQFFGPGTRLTVL.

This chain joins TRBV5-1 and TRBJ1-3, with D maybe TRBD1 (6 bases). Germline CDR1 reads SGHRS; CDR2 reads YFSETQ. CDR3 length: 17 amino acids. Trimming stripped 6 bases from V and 3 bases from J, with 22 bases between. CDR3 amino acids: CASTPGGGAMVGNTIYF. DNA for the CDR3: TGCGCCAGCACCCCTGGGGGGGGCGCGATGGTTGGAAACACCATATATTTT.

This clone was observed a handful of times. The V gene is TRBV7-9, the J gene TRBJ2-5; D call uncertain. This CDR3 comprises 11 residues. Trimming cost V 2 bases and J 2 bases, with 0 bases left between them. Germline V CDR1 and CDR2: SEHNR, FQNEAQ (reference sequence). The CDR3 DNA reads TGTGCCAGCAGCTTACAAGAGACCCAGTACTTC. Translation: CASSLQETQYF.

This clone was seen just once. This chain uses TRBV6-5 with TRBJ1-2; no clear D. The V end was cut by 4 bases, the J end by 2 bases, with 17 bases between. The germline CDR1 and CDR2 sequences are MNHEY and SVGAGI. This CDR3 contains 16 residues. This chain's CDR3 is CASSSRGRHNNYGYTF. In DNA, the CDR3 is TGTGCCAGCAGTTCCCGCGGCAGACACAACAACTATGGCTACACCTTC.

The genes are TRBV3-1 (or the pseudogene TRBV3-2) and TRBJ2-5; TRBD1 is a possible D gene (5 bases). Per the germline V gene, CDR1 is LGHDT and CDR2 is YNNKEL (reference sequence). The CDR3 consists of 13 residues. Trimming removed 3 bases at V and 1 base at J, with 6 bases between. In DNA, the CDR3 is TGTGCCAGCAGCCAGACAGCCCAAGAGACCCAGTACTTC. This gives the protein CASSQTAQETQYF.

V usage is TRBV7-9 and J usage is TRBJ2-1, with D unresolved. The CDR3 runs 11 residues. V lost 5 bases and J 7 bases, leaving 6 bases between the germline ends. CDR1 is SEHNR, CDR2 FQNEAQ, per germline (reference sequence). The CDR3 sequence is CASSPGNEQFF. CDR3 in DNA: TGTGCCAGCAGCCCCGGTAATGAGCAGTTCTTC.

This rearrangement joins TRBV14 to TRBJ1-2, with 9 bases lining up with TRBD1. The CDR3 spans 15 residues. CDR1 and CDR2 (germline): SGHDN, FVKESK. Trimming at V came to 4 bases and at J to 5 bases, leaving 8 bases not matched to a gene. The CDR3 sequence: CASSRSGTGFYGYTF. The DNA for the CDR3 is TGTGCCAGCAGCCGTTCCGGGACAGGGTTTTATGGCTACACCTTC.

In its sample, this clone was seen once. V gene TRBV10-1 combines with J gene TRBJ1-6; D is undetermined. Per the germline V gene, CDR1 is WNHNN and CDR2 is SYGVQD (reference sequence). The CDR3 runs 14 residues. V shed 3 bases and J shed 5 bases, with 8 bases lying between them. CDR3 loop: CASSDPGDNSPLHF. The CDR3 nucleotides read TGCGCCAGCAGTGATCCCGGCGATAATTCACCCCTCCACTTT.

The gene calls are TRBV6-1 and TRBJ2-5; a possible D gene is TRBD2 (5 bases). CDR3 size: 17 residues. CDR1 and CDR2 from the germline V gene are MNHNS and SASEGT. Trimming cost V 0 bases and J 5 bases, with 19 bases left between them. The CDR3 bases are TGTGCCAGCAGTGAAGCGCGAGTACGTCGGGAATGGGAGACCCAGTACTTC. Translation: CASSEARVRREWETQYF.

This clone appeared a single time. This chain uses TRBV18 with TRBJ2-4; 9 nucleotides agree with TRBD1. The V segment lost 0 bases and the J segment 7 bases; nucleotides outside the gene matches: 4. This CDR3 is 15 amino acids long. The germline gives CDR1 KGHSH, CDR2 LQKENI. The CDR3 loop reads CASSPPRDRVNIQYF. The CDR3 DNA reads TGTGCCAGCTCACCACCCCGGGACAGGGTTAACATTCAGTACTTC.

The gene calls are TRBV6-2 or TRBV6-3 and TRBJ2-4; the match to TRBD2 covers 7 bases. The ends lost 4 bases at V and 6 bases at J; junction bases unmatched: 3. The germline V gene has CDR1 MNHEY and CDR2 SVGEGT. The CDR3 sequence is 13 residues long. The CDR3 coding sequence is TGTGCCAGCAGTTTTCCGGGAGGAAACATTCAGTACTTC. This translates into CASSFPGGNIQYF.

The chain recombines TRBV11-2 with TRBJ1-4, with no clear D. Looked up from germline, CDR1 is SGHAT and CDR2 is FQNNGV. V dropped 5 bases and J dropped 8 bases, with 15 bases sitting between them. The CDR3 sequence is 14 residues long. The CDR3 spells CASSNPFRKEKLFF. Written as DNA, the CDR3 is TGTGCCAGCAGCAACCCTTTTAGAAAAGAAAAACTGTTTTTT.

This chain uses TRBV7-2 with TRBJ1-5; D gene ambiguous. Germline V gene sequence: CDR1 SGHTA, CDR2 FQGNSA. The ends were cut back, 1 base at V and 6 bases at J, with 10 bases in the middle. The CDR3 runs 14 residues. The CDR3 DNA is TGTGCCAGCAGCTTAGAGTACGGATTTCAGCCCCAGCATTTT. Amino acid sequence: CASSLEYGFQPQHF.